This T cell receptor (beta chain) was found in a study of blood T cell repertoires in COVID-19. Trimming took off 0 bases at V and 2 bases at J, with 15 bases between the two ends. The CDR3 loop spans 16 amino acids. CDR1 GTSNPN and CDR2 SVGIG come from the germline V gene (reference sequence). Repertoires were generated with immunoSEQ multiplex PCR, while TCRdb's copy carries only in-frame clones and drops some. The repertoire holds some 50,000 clones, with more than 75% as singletons. This chain links TRBV30 with TRBJ2-3; D gene ambiguous. This TCR derives from a woman aged 80 or older with acute or convalescent COVID-19. The sequenced sample consisted of peripheral blood. The CDR3 reads CAWSVPRPTTTDTQYF. Here the CDR3 DNA reads TGTGCCTGGAGTGTACCTAGGCCTACTACCACAGATACGCAGTATTTT. The variable domain in full, completed from reference TRBV30 and TRBJ2-3, reads SQTIHQWPATLVQPVGSPLSLECTVEGTSNPNLYWYRQAAGRGLQLLFYSVGIGQISSEVPQNLSASRPQDRQFILSSKKLLLSDSGFYLCAWSVPRPTTTDTQYFGPGTRLTVL.